The present T cell receptor beta chain was sequenced within a study of T cell responses to AZD1222 COVID-19 vaccine. Study-level results: Two doses of AZD1222 preceded a rise in Spike-specific TCR breadth and depth. Donors were chiefly white British, with a greater number of females, and clonal diversity was perhaps underestimated.

Trimming removed 3 bases from V and 0 bases from J; junction bases left unmatched: 3. In germline, CDR1 is SGHRS, CDR2 YFSETQ. The CDR3 covers 14 residues. Only in-frame clones appear in the TCRdb table, and some are missing; sequencing was by immunoSEQ multiplex PCR. The top ten hold over 1.2% of the sample, which has about 170,000 clones, 90% seen once. Remarks on this clone: What it recognizes is unknown.

This clonotype was sampled from an adult in good health. The V call is TRBV5-1, the J call TRBJ2-7; 7 bases match TRBD1. Specimen: peripheral blood, collected on day 0 of AZD1222 vaccination. CDR3 sequence: CASSSQGSSYEQYF. CDR3 nucleotides: TGCGCCAGCAGCTCACAGGGGAGCTCCTACGAGCAGTACTTC.